These 30 T cell receptor beta chains share one sample of origin, sequenced in a study of shared clonotypes between healthy human individuals (dated by TCRdb to the early 2020s). Libraries were constructed by the immunoSEQ multiplex PCR assay. As stored in TCRdb, this immuneACCESS dataset retains in-frame rearrangements with V and J assigned. A fraction of the clones does not appear; measured against another copy, unresolved V genes explain less than half of the discrepancy, and the remainder lacks a known reason. The sample yields around 2.5 million clones; roughly 93% were counted once. Of the sample, around 0.4% falls within the top ten clones. Source material: naive CD4+ T cells from PBMCs. The cell subset or site label here, explained by the study, means: CD45RA+ positively selected. These receptors originate from a man between 18 and 29 years old in good health. Some clones in this sample may be carry-over from other donors' samples.

The gene calls are TRBV11-3 and TRBJ2-3, with TRBD2 matching 10 bases. This CDR3 comprises 16 residues. Looked up from germline, CDR1 is SGHNT and CDR2 is YENEEA. The V and J ends lost 4 bases and 2 bases, in that order; junction bases with no gene match: 6. The CDR3 loop is CASSSTSGMFTDTQYF. The CDR3, as DNA: TGTGCCAGCAGCTCCACTAGCGGGATGTTCACAGATACGCAGTATTTT.

The V call is TRBV12-5, the J call TRBJ2-7; 14 bases align to TRBD2. CDR1 LGHNT and CDR2 FRNRAP come from the germline V gene. Trimming took 5 bases from V and 6 from J; bases not matched to a gene: 3. The CDR3 sequence is 14 residues long. The CDR3 DNA reads TGTGCTAGTGGTGCCGGACTAGCGGGAGGCGAGCAGTACTTC. It codes for CASGAGLAGGEQYF.

J is TRBJ2-2 and V is TRBV5-1; D is perhaps TRBD1 (6 bases). V was trimmed by 4 bases and J by 1 base, leaving 11 bases between them. CDR1 and CDR2 (germline): SGHRS, YFSETQ. The CDR3 contains 15 residues. Here the CDR3 reads CASSAQTGNTGELFF. In DNA, the CDR3 is TGCGCCAGCAGCGCCCAGACAGGGAACACCGGGGAGCTGTTTTTT.

The chain employs TRBV5-4 and TRBJ1-2, with D possibly being TRBD1 (5 bases). CDR3 length: 15 residues. Trimming shortened V by 3 bases and J by 1 base, and 13 bases separated the two germline ends. Per germline, CDR1 SGHNT and CDR2 YYREEE (reference sequence). The CDR3 nucleotides are TGTGCCAGCAGCTCCCTGTGGGGGAATAACTATGGCTACACCTTC. It yields the protein CASSSLWGNNYGYTF. Full variable domain (rest looked up from reference TRBV5-4 and TRBJ1-2): ETGVTQSPTHLIKTRGQQVTLRCSSQSGHNTVSWYQQALGQGPQFIFQYYREEENGRGNFPPRFSGLQFPNYSSELNVNALELDDSALYLCASSSLWGNNYGYTFGSGTRLTVV.

This clone was recorded only once. V gene TRBV18 combines with J gene TRBJ2-7, with 8 bases aligning to TRBD1. V shed 3 bases, J shed 0 bases, and the junction held 4 bases outside the gene matches. Looked up from germline, CDR1 is KGHSH and CDR2 is LQKENI. The CDR3 is made up of 15 amino acids. CDR3 DNA sequence: TGTGCCAGCTCACCTTTCAGGGGGCACTCCTACGAGCAGTACTTC. Translation gives CASSPFRGHSYEQYF. Variable domain in full (rest from reference TRBV18 and TRBJ2-7): NAGVMQNPRHLVRRRGQEARLRCSPMKGHSHVYWYRQLPEEGLKFMVYLQKENIIDESGMPKERFSAEFPKEGPSILRIQQVVRGDSAAYFCASSPFRGHSYEQYFGPGTRLTVT.

V is TRBV5-1 and J is TRBJ2-1, with 14 bases that match TRBD2. J was trimmed by 7 bases and V by 0 bases; bases with no gene match: 18. The CDR3 totals 21 residues. Germline V gene sequence: CDR1 SGHRS, CDR2 YFSETQ. Here the CDR3 reads CASSLAVGLAGVAGNMNEQFF. Here the CDR3 DNA reads TGCGCCAGCAGCTTGGCGGTGGGACTAGCGGGAGTCGCAGGGAACATGAATGAGCAGTTCTTC.

J is TRBJ1-3 and V is TRBV21-1; the D call TRBD1 from the table was never checked on the DNA. TRBV21-1 is a pseudogene segment. The CDR3 is 24 amino acids. The CDR3 nucleotides are TGTGCCAGCAGCTTCCGCTCGACAGGGGAATATAGGGTTGCGTATCAACCCCCTAAAAACACCATATATTTT. It specifies CASSFRSTGEYRVAYQPPKNTIYF.

This rearrangement joins TRBV10-3 to TRBJ2-7, with 7 bases that match TRBD1. The trim removed 6 bases at V and 2 bases at J, leaving 13 bases unmatched. Germline lookup yields CDR1 ENHRY and CDR2 SYGVKD. The CDR3 spans 16 residues. This chain's CDR3 is CAIRPGQALVPYEQYF. In DNA, the CDR3 is TGTGCCATCAGGCCCGGACAGGCCCTAGTTCCCTACGAGCAGTACTTC.

This chain connects TRBV10-3 to TRBJ2-3; 9 bases are a match to TRBD2. The CDR3 contains 16 residues. V dropped 2 bases and J dropped 0; count of bases not matched to a gene: 3. Germline V gene lookup returns CDR1 ENHRY and CDR2 SYGVKD. The CDR3 loop is CAISERAGGSTDTQYF. CDR3 nucleotide sequence: TGTGCCATCAGTGAGCGAGCGGGAGGTAGCACAGATACGCAGTATTTT.

The chain joins TRBV6-5 to TRBJ1-1; no clear D gene. This CDR3 has 15 amino acids. V gave up 1 base and J gave up 0 bases, with 9 bases separating them. Germline V CDR1 and CDR2: MNHEY, SVGAGI. The CDR3 protein is CASSYFGQLNTEAFF. CDR3 nucleotides: TGTGCCAGCAGTTACTTCGGGCAGCTGAACACTGAAGCTTTCTTT.

The CDR3 is CASSEVRTFGNTIYF. Written as DNA, the CDR3 is TGTGCCAGCAGTGAAGTCCGTACATTTGGAAACACCATATATTTT. This chain links TRBV25-1 with TRBJ1-3; D call uncertain. With 2 bases removed from V and 3 bases from J, the gap between germline ends came to 11 bases. Germline CDR1 MGHDK, CDR2 SYGVNS. CDR3 size: 15 residues.

Concerning this clone itself: Other DNA sequences of this sample code for an identical CDR3. V gene TRBV5-1 combines with J gene TRBJ2-4; TRBD1 is a possible D gene (5 bases). V was pared by 4 bases and J by 0 bases, with 11 bases between. This CDR3 region has 15 residues. Germline V gene data show CDR1 as SGHRS and CDR2 as YFSETQ. In nucleotides, the CDR3 is TGCGCCAGCAGCCCAGGGCTCCTAGCCAAAAACATTCAGTACTTC. Protein sequence: CASSPGLLAKNIQYF.

This clone was detected once. The chain combines TRBV7-7 with TRBJ2-6; D gene unclear. Trimming took 5 bases from V and 0 from J, leaving 5 bases between them. This CDR3 spans 14 amino acids. CDR1 is SSHAT and CDR2 is FNYEAQ in the germline V gene (reference sequence). CDR3 protein: CASSTPSGANVLTF. The DNA of the CDR3 is TGTGCCAGCAGCACTCCCTCTGGGGCCAACGTCCTGACTTTC.

The chain joins TRBV7-2 to TRBJ1-1; the D is unclear. The CDR3 runs to 14 residues. The germline V gene encodes CDR1 SGHTA and CDR2 FQGNSA. Trimming removed 1 base from V and 3 bases from J, with 9 bases in between. For the CDR3, the DNA is TGTGCCAGCAGCTTAGGGGGTTCGTACACTGAAGCTTTCTTT. Protein: CASSLGGSYTEAFF.

This clone was seen once. The chain employs TRBV7-3 and TRBJ2-3; perhaps D is TRBD1 or TRBD2 (5 bases each). CDR1 and CDR2 from the germline V gene are SGHTA and FQGTGA. Deletions cut 2 bases from V and 9 bases from J, with 12 bases between. The CDR3 runs to 13 residues. CDR3 coding DNA: TGTGCCAGCAGCTTACTCGGGGCCTGGACGCAGTATTTT. Translating it yields CASSLLGAWTQYF.

The rearrangement joins TRBV6-6 to TRBJ2-7; 10 bases match TRBD1. V lost 10 bases and J lost 0; bases outside the gene matches: 12. Germline-derived CDR1 and CDR2 are MNHNY and SVGAGI (reference sequence). This CDR3 region has 16 residues. CDR3 in amino acids: CATTPLGTGASYEQYF. The CDR3 DNA reads TGTGCCACCACCCCCCTGGGGACAGGGGCCTCCTACGAGCAGTACTTC.

The genes are TRBV27 and TRBJ2-3; 8 nucleotides agree with TRBD1. Losses at the gene ends were 6 bases for V and 1 base for J; bases not matched to a gene: 3. CDR3 size: 14 residues. Germline lookup yields CDR1 MNHEY and CDR2 SMNVEV (reference sequence). The CDR3 DNA reads as TGTGCCAGCAGCGACAGGGGTGGCACAGATACGCAGTATTTT. Translating gives CASSDRGGTDTQYF.

As regards this clone: This sample includes further DNA sequences coding for the same CDR3. V is TRBV5-1 and J is TRBJ2-7, with TRBD2 as a possible D gene (6 bases). Per germline, CDR1 SGHRS and CDR2 YFSETQ. V lost 1 base to trimming and J lost 0 bases, with 8 bases between them. The CDR3 consists of 14 residues. CDR3 sequence: CASSLTGSSYEQYF. CDR3 DNA: TGCGCCAGCAGCTTGACCGGGAGCTCCTACGAGCAGTACTTC.

The chain has TRBV19 and TRBJ2-3; perhaps TRBD2 as D (5 bases). Germline V gene sequence: CDR1 LNHDA, CDR2 SQIVND (reference sequence). V dropped 3 bases and J dropped 0 bases, with 16 bases sitting between them. There are 17 residues in the CDR3. The CDR3 DNA is TGTGCCAGTAGTATTGCCAGTCTAGCAGCTAGCACAGATACGCAGTATTTT. This translates into CASSIASLAASTDTQYF.

This rearrangement joins TRBV2 to TRBJ1-1; D is unresolved. V gave up 4 bases and J gave up 3 bases, with 9 bases separating them. The CDR3 is 13 amino acids. The germline gives CDR1 SNHLY, CDR2 FYNNEI. The chain's CDR3 is CASSGGEYTEAFF. The CDR3 DNA follows: TGTGCCAGCAGTGGAGGTGAATACACTGAAGCTTTCTTT.

The chain employs TRBV9 and TRBJ2-7; the match to TRBD2 covers 7 bases. V shed 3 bases and J 6 bases; nucleotides not matched to a gene: 9. The CDR3 consists of 14 residues. Germline V gene data show CDR1 as SGDLS and CDR2 as YYNGEE. CDR3 region: CASSARDYPGEQYF. Here the CDR3 DNA reads TGTGCCAGCAGCGCGCGGGACTACCCTGGCGAGCAGTACTTC.

CDR3 in DNA: TGTGCCAGCAGCTTTATAAGCTACGAGCAGTACTTC. This gives the protein CASSFISYEQYF. The chain couples TRBV5-4 to TRBJ2-7, with D uncertain. The CDR3 consists of 12 residues. CDR1 is SGHNT and CDR2 is YYREEE in the germline V gene (reference sequence). V was trimmed by 2 bases and J by 3 bases, leaving 6 bases between them.

This chain connects TRBV5-1 to TRBJ2-7; possibly TRBD1 for D (6 bases). The CDR3 totals 15 residues. Germline CDR1 is SGHRS and CDR2 is YFSETQ. V shed 1 base and J shed 7 bases, with 18 bases lying between them. As DNA, the CDR3 is TGCGCCAGCAGCTTGACCACGGGACACCTGGGGGAGCAGTACTTC. Residues: CASSLTTGHLGEQYF.

This clone was seen only a few times. This sequence joins TRBV28 and TRBJ2-7, with 9 bases aligning to TRBD1. V lost 1 base, J lost 5 bases, and 6 bases stayed unmatched. The CDR3 spans 15 residues. Germline V gives CDR1 MDHEN, CDR2 SYDVKM. CDR3 DNA: TGTGCCAGCAGTTTATCGGGACAGGGACGGAACGAGCAGTACTTC. Translating it yields CASSLSGQGRNEQYF. The full variable domain, its missing parts supplied by reference TRBV28 and TRBJ2-7, is DVKVTQSSRYLVKRTGEKVFLECVQDMDHENMFWYRQDPGLGLRLIYFSYDVKMKEKGDIPEGYSVSREKKERFSLILESASTNQTSMYLCASSLSGQGRNEQYFGPGTRLTVT.

The rearrangement links TRBV27 to TRBJ2-6; D tentatively fits TRBD1 or TRBD2 (5 bases each). CDR1 is MNHEY, CDR2 SMNVEV, per germline (reference sequence). The CDR3 totals 19 residues. Between the trimmed V and J ends, which lost 10 bases and 0 bases, there was a span of 25 bases. This chain's CDR3 is CATRSPSRGRSSGANVLTF. The CDR3 DNA sequence: TGTGCCACCAGATCCCCCTCTCGGGGCCGAAGCTCTGGGGCCAACGTCCTGACTTTC.

This chain links TRBV7-8 with TRBJ1-2; D unresolved. With 0 bases removed from V and 8 bases from J, the gap between germline ends came to 10 bases. Per the germline V gene, CDR1 is SGHVS and CDR2 is FQNEAQ. This CDR3 comprises 13 residues. The CDR3 spells CASSLAPVGGYTF. The CDR3, as DNA: TGTGCCAGCAGCTTAGCGCCCGTAGGCGGCTACACCTTC.

The V call is TRBV5-1, the J call TRBJ1-6; tentatively, D is TRBD1 (5 bases). This CDR3 has 17 residues. Germline CDR1 reads SGHRS; CDR2 reads YFSETQ. Trimming pared 0 bases from V and 8 bases from J, leaving 18 bases between. The CDR3 is CASSLAGGSSRDSPLHF. The CDR3 DNA reads as TGCGCCAGCAGCTTGGCCGGGGGAAGCTCCAGGGATTCACCCCTCCACTTT. Full variable domain (rest looked up from reference TRBV5-1 and TRBJ1-6): KAGVTQTPRYLIKTRGQQVTLSCSPISGHRSVSWYQQTPGQGLQFLFEYFSETQRNKGNFPGRFSGRQFSNSRSEMNVSTLELGDSALYLCASSLAGGSSRDSPLHFGNGTRLTVT.

The J gene is TRBJ2-6, the V gene TRBV6-6; 10 nucleotides match TRBD1. The V gene end was trimmed by 10 bases and the J gene end by 1 base; junction bases not matched to a gene: 7. The germline CDR1 and CDR2 sequences are MNHNY and SVGAGI (reference sequence). The CDR3 runs to 16 residues. The CDR3 region has the DNA TGTGCCATCCGGGGGACAGGGGTGTCTGGGGCCAACGTCCTGACTTTC. This gives the protein CAIRGTGVSGANVLTF.

This chain's CDR3 is CVSGTVNQPQHF. In nucleotides, the CDR3 is TGTGTCTCCGGGACAGTCAATCAGCCCCAGCATTTT. The V and J genes are TRBV28 and TRBJ1-5; 7 bases are a match to TRBD1. CDR1 and CDR2 from the germline V gene are MDHEN and SYDVKM. The CDR3 has 12 amino acids.

The V and J genes are TRBV2 and TRBJ2-1; 7 bases match TRBD2. Per the germline V gene, CDR1 is SNHLY and CDR2 is FYNNEI. The CDR3 totals 14 residues. V shed 4 bases, J shed 8 bases, and the junction held 8 bases outside the gene matches. The CDR3 nucleotides are TGTGCCAGCAGTGGGGGCGGGAGTAAGGATGAGCAGTTCTTC. Amino acids: CASSGGGSKDEQFF.